What follows are 7 T cell receptor beta chains derived from one specimen sequenced in a study of T cell responses to AZD1222 COVID-19 vaccine. Sequencing used immunoSEQ multiplex PCR; TCRdb keeps in-frame clones, though not all of them. In the table there are 150,000 or so clones, roughly nine tenths of which are singletons. Sequences were derived from peripheral blood, sampled 28 days after the second AZD1222 dose. These receptors all stem from an adult who received the AZD1222 COVID-19 vaccine.

V and J are TRBV7-9 and TRBJ2-1; the D is unclear. V lost 11 bases and J lost 0, with 11 bases in between. The CDR3 runs 13 residues. Germline V gene data show CDR1 as SEHNR and CDR2 as FQNEAQ (reference sequence). CDR3 in amino acids: CALWVSSYNEQFF. CDR3 DNA: TGTGCCTTGTGGGTGAGCTCCTACAATGAGCAGTTCTTC.

The J gene is TRBJ1-4, the V gene TRBV2; no clear D gene. CDR1 and CDR2 (germline): SNHLY, FYNNEI. The CDR3 has 15 residues. Trimming left V 3 bases short and J 0 bases short, with 8 bases between. The CDR3 sequence: CASSERRSTNEKLFF. In nucleotides, the CDR3 is TGTGCCAGCAGTGAGCGACGGTCAACTAATGAAAAACTGTTTTTT. The variable domain in full, completed from reference TRBV2 and TRBJ1-4, reads EPEVTQTPSHQVTQMGQEVILRCVPISNHLYFYWYRQILGQKVEFLVSFYNNEISEKSEIFDDQFSVERPDGSNFTLKIRSTKLEDSAMYFCASSERRSTNEKLFFGSGTQLSVL.

CDR3 sequence: CATSDFQGQGWRYQETQYF. CDR3 DNA sequence: TGTGCCACCAGTGATTTCCAAGGACAGGGATGGAGATACCAAGAGACCCAGTACTTC. This chain links TRBV24-1 with TRBJ2-5, with 8 bases lining up with TRBD1. Trimming removed 1 base from V and 0 bases from J; junction bases left unmatched: 12. The germline V gene has CDR1 KGHDR and CDR2 SFDVKD. The CDR3 runs 19 residues.

This chain links TRBV30 with TRBJ1-2; D call uncertain. The CDR3 has 12 residues. Germline V CDR1 and CDR2: GTSNPN, SVGIG (reference sequence). V was clipped by 2 bases and J by 7 bases, with 11 bases between them. The CDR3 DNA follows: TGTGCCTGGAGTCTAGGTCTGCGTGGCTACACCTTC. Protein sequence: CAWSLGLRGYTF. The full variable domain, with the rest looked up from reference TRBV30 and TRBJ1-2, is SQTIHQWPATLVQPVGSPLSLECTVEGTSNPNLYWYRQAAGRGLQLLFYSVGIGQISSEVPQNLSASRPQDRQFILSSKKLLLSDSGFYLCAWSLGLRGYTFGSGTRLTVV.

This chain links TRBV2 with TRBJ2-7; unclear D gene. CDR3 length: 12 amino acids. Trimming removed 4 bases at V and 3 bases at J, with 7 bases between. Per germline, CDR1 SNHLY and CDR2 FYNNEI. CDR3 in DNA: TGTGCCAGCAGTGCAATAAACTACGAGCAGTACTTC. Encoded protein: CASSAINYEQYF.

The rearrangement joins TRBV13 to TRBJ2-3; 7 bases are a match to TRBD2. The CDR3 runs 15 residues. Germline V gene sequence: CDR1 PRHDT, CDR2 FYEKMQ (reference sequence). V lost 5 bases and J lost 0; bases outside the gene matches: 5. CDR3: CASSTSATSTDTQYF. DNA for the CDR3: TGTGCCAGCAGCACTAGCGCGACGAGCACAGATACGCAGTATTTT.

Points on this clone: The same CDR3 also results from other DNA sequences found in this sample. The chain uses TRBV6-5 and TRBJ1-2; D call uncertain. V dropped 2 bases and J dropped 5 bases, with 3 bases sitting between them. This CDR3 spans 11 amino acids. Germline V gene sequence: CDR1 MNHEY, CDR2 SVGAGI. In nucleotides, the CDR3 is TGTGCCAGCAGTTACGGATATGGCTACACCTTC. Translated: CASSYGYGYTF.